These T cell receptor beta chains were read from a single sample in a study of alternative splicing in chronic myeloid leukemia remission. After re-calling the bulk RNA-seq reads, TCRdb lists one entry per CDR3 protein, DNA absent. The sample consists of roughly 330 distinct CDR3 sequences, around 99% of them appearing once. The sample was PBMCs. The source is a person in their thirties or forties in good health. The CDR3 runs from the conserved cysteine through the conserved F or W. Each record gives: V gene, CDR3 length, clone size, J gene, CDR3 protein. Clone size appears in some rows only: once, few, many, or a class for an expanded clone.

TRBV6-6	14	NA	TRBJ1-4	CASSRTATNEKLFF
TRBV4-2	14	NA	TRBJ1-1	CASSQGGDGTEAFF
TRBV2	13	NA	TRBJ1-5	CASSDNSNQPQHF
TRBV2	15	NA	TRBJ2-1	CASTSIGGGANEQFF
TRBV6-1	16	once	TRBJ2-7	CASSERWRPEAYEQYF
TRBV20-1	13	NA	TRBJ2-1	CSARERVYNEQFF
TRBV24-1	14	NA	TRBJ2-1	CATTRDRGTNEQFF
TRBV9	14	NA	TRBJ2-3	CASSVGNQQSTQYF
TRBV18	15	NA	TRBJ2-1	CASSPLGTGGNEQFF
TRBV13	13	NA	TRBJ1-2	CAGEKTSGGGYTF
TRBV10-3	13	NA	TRBJ2-1	CAITQAGGNEQFF
TRBV3-1	15	NA	TRBJ2-1	CASSHSESSYNEQFF
TRBV25-1	12	NA	TRBJ2-1	CASSDRPDEQFF
TRBV9	17	NA	TRBJ1-2	CASSVPLSGDPNYGYTF
TRBV7-9	16	NA	TRBJ2-3	CASSPLAGAGMDTQYF
TRBV19	13	NA	TRBJ1-6	CASNRGSNSPLHF
TRBV6-2/TRBV6-3	15	NA	TRBJ2-5	CASTPNEGYQETQYF
TRBV29-1	14	once	TRBJ2-1	CSVERPPKGYEQFF
TRBV5-4	17	NA	TRBJ2-6	CASSPGWVGSRANVLTF
TRBV5-1	15	NA	TRBJ2-7	CASSAEPSGGYEQYF
TRBV2	16	NA	TRBJ2-1	CASRGGAGGLYNEQFF
TRBV6-6	17	NA	TRBJ1-2	CASSTSEAGTSGYGYTF
TRBV7-2	14	NA	TRBJ1-2	CASSLRRSSYGYTF
TRBV5-4	16	NA	TRBJ1-3	CASSPSGTGAGNTIYF
TRBV12-3/TRBV12-4	18	NA	TRBJ2-3	CASSLARQGVASTDTQYF
TRBV12-5	14	NA	TRBJ2-7	CASGSDTSSYEQYF
TRBV29-1	9	NA	TRBJ2-1	CSVPLEQFF
TRBV20/OR9-2	14	NA	TRBJ2-2	CSARGRLNTGELFF
TRBV5-1	13	NA	TRBJ2-5	CASSLGQQETQYF
TRBV27	12	NA	TRBJ1-5	CASKGRNQPQHF
TRBV2	14	NA	TRBJ1-1	CASSVGPQIGEAFF
TRBV11-2	14	NA	TRBJ2-1	CASSYDRALDEQFF
TRBV5-1	13	NA	TRBJ1-1	CASSRDMNTEAFF
TRBV10-3	15	NA	TRBJ1-2	CAISVEGQPVYGYTF
TRBV6-6	15	NA	TRBJ1-4	CASLKAGGNREKLFF
TRBV6-2/TRBV6-3	15	NA	TRBJ1-2	CASSYLHGISDGYTF
TRBV19	15	NA	TRBJ1-5	CASSRANGHNQPQHF
TRBV29-1	14	NA	TRBJ2-1	CSVRGQVSYNEQFF